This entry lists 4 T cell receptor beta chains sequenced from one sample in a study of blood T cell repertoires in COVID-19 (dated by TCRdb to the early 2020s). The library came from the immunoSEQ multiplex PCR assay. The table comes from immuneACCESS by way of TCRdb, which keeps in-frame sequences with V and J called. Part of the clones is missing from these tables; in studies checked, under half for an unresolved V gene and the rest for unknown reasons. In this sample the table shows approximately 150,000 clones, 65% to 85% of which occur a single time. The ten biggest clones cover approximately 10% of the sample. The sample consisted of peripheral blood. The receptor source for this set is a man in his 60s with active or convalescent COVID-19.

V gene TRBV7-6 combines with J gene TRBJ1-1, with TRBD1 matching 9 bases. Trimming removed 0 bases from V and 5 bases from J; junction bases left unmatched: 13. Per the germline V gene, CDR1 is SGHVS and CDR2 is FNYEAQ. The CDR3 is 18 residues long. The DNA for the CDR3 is TGTGCCAGCAGCTTAGCCTTACCCGAACAGGGGGCAGAGACTGAAGCTTTCTTT. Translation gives CASSLALPEQGAETEAFF.

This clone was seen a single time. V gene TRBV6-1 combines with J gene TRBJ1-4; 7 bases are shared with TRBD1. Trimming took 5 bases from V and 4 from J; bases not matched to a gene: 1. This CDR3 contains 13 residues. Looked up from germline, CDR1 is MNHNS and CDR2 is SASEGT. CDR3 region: CASSQGVNEKLFF. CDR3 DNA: TGTGCCAGCAGTCAGGGGGTTAATGAAAAACTGTTTTTT.

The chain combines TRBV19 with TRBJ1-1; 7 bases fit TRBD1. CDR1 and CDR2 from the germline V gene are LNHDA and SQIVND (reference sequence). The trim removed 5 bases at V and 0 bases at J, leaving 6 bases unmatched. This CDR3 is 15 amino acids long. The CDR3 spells CASSWDSSMNTEAFF. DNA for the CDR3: TGTGCCAGTAGTTGGGACAGTAGCATGAACACTGAAGCTTTCTTT.

Here the CDR3 DNA reads TGTGCCAGCAGTACCCCTTCCGGGACAGGGGGACGAGGCTACACCTTC. This gives the protein CASSTPSGTGGRGYTF. The rearrangement uses TRBV28 and TRBJ1-2; TRBD1 matches at 11 bases. This CDR3 contains 16 residues. Germline V gene data show CDR1 as MDHEN and CDR2 as SYDVKM. V was clipped by 5 bases and J by 8 bases; unmatched bases: 13.